The 22 T cell receptor beta chains in this list originate from one sample, sequenced in a study of identical twins. In TCRdb, the 5' RACE reads were re-called with MiXCR into one record per CDR3 protein. The table lists more than 250,000 distinct CDR3 sequences, about 8.1% of them singletons, with around 2.1% in the top ten. The data were also submitted as part of a second study, on yellow fever vaccine responses in identical twins.

Source material: memory (CD45RO+) T cells sorted from blood. These receptors all stem from a young woman in good health.

The gene calls are TRBV5-3 and TRBJ2-3; D remains unclear. TRBV5-3 is identified as an open reading frame with a role that is uncertain. The V and J ends lost 9 bases and 5 bases respectively, with 19 bases between them. CDR3 size: 14 residues. The CDR3 nucleotides are TGTGCCATGAGACCGACGTCCACCGAAGATACGCAGTATTTT. Protein product: CAMRPTSTEDTQYF.

This clonotype was recorded at least ten times. This chain links TRBV12-3 or TRBV12-4 with TRBJ2-2; maybe TRBD1 (6 bases). Trimming took off 3 bases at V and 0 bases at J, with 11 bases between the two ends. The CDR3 runs 16 residues. The CDR3 region is CASSLSRGTNTGELFF. The CDR3 DNA reads TGTGCCAGCAGTTTGAGTAGGGGGACGAACACCGGGGAGCTGTTTTTT.

The table lists this clonotype with many counts. V and J are TRBV5-1 and TRBJ1-5, with 7 bases fitting TRBD1. V was clipped by 4 bases and J by 6 bases; unmatched bases: 7. CDR1 SGHRS and CDR2 YFSETQ come from the germline V gene. CDR3 length equals 14 residues. The CDR3 DNA is TGCGCCAGCAGCCGAGGGACAGAGGGTCAGCCCCAGCATTTT. Translating gives CASSRGTEGQPQHF.

The V call is TRBV9, the J call TRBJ2-1; D not resolved. Trimming took off 0 bases at V and 7 bases at J, with 5 bases between the two ends. The CDR3 consists of 12 residues. Germline CDR1 is SGDLS and CDR2 is YYNGEE. This chain's CDR3 is CASSVGANEQFF. The CDR3 bases are TGTGCCAGCAGCGTAGGTGCTAATGAGCAGTTCTTC.

J is TRBJ2-1 and V is TRBV6-1, with D unresolved. V lost 6 bases, J lost 6 bases, and 21 bases lay in between. The CDR3 has 16 residues. From germline, CDR1 is MNHNS and CDR2 SASEGT. CDR3 nucleotide sequence: TGTGCCAGCAGCCGACGCGCTAGTTCCAATAGCAATGAGCAGTTCTTC. Translated: CASSRRASSNSNEQFF.

The sample holds many counts of this clonotype. The chain couples TRBV5-1 to TRBJ2-1, with D tentatively TRBD1 (5 bases). This CDR3 is built from 14 residues. Germline V lookup: CDR1 SGHRS, CDR2 YFSETQ. Trimming removed 4 bases from V and 4 bases from J, with 12 bases in between. CDR3 sequence reads: CASSIQELYNEQFF. The DNA of the CDR3 is TGCGCCAGCAGCATACAGGAGTTGTACAATGAGCAGTTCTTC.

The CDR3 coding sequence is TGTGCCACTAAGGGACAGGGGGCTTACACCTTC. It yields the protein CATKGQGAYTF. The chain is built from TRBV6-5 and TRBJ1-2; TRBD1 matches 12 bases. This CDR3 has 11 amino acids. V was clipped by 10 bases and J by 11 bases; unmatched bases: 5. Germline assignment: CDR1 MNHEY and CDR2 SVGAGI.

The chain couples TRBV28 to TRBJ1-2; 8 nucleotides line up with TRBD1. Germline CDR1 and CDR2: MDHEN and SYDVKM. V dropped 3 bases and J dropped 3; count of bases not matched to a gene: 9. The length of the CDR3 is 16 residues. The CDR3 loop is CASSFPGRGQDYGYTF. The CDR3 nucleotides are TGTGCCAGCAGTTTTCCGGGCAGGGGGCAGGACTATGGCTACACCTTC.

This clonotype came up a few times. The V and J genes are TRBV3-1 and TRBJ1-6; D is unclear. Germline V gene sequence: CDR1 LGHDT, CDR2 YNNKEL (reference sequence). The CDR3 runs 16 residues. V was pared by 1 base and J by 1 base, with 8 bases between. The CDR3 region has the DNA TGTGCCAGCAGCCAAGGGGGAGGATCCTATAATTCACCCCTCCACTTT. Its translation: CASSQGGGSYNSPLHF. The entire variable domain, with the rest obtained from reference TRBV3-1 and TRBJ1-6, is as follows: DTAVSQTPKYLVTQMGNDKSIKCEQNLGHDTMYWYKQDSKKFLKIMFSYNNKELIINETVPNRFSPKSPDKAHLNLHINSLELGDSAVYFCASSQGGGSYNSPLHFGNGTRLTVT.

V and J are TRBV4-1 and TRBJ1-2; the D is unclear. The CDR3 covers 13 residues. Germline V gene lookup returns CDR1 MGHRA and CDR2 YSYEKL. V was cut by 0 bases and J by 8 bases, with 10 bases left in between. CDR3 loop: CASSQDTGGGYTF. The CDR3 region has the DNA TGCGCCAGCAGCCAAGATACGGGAGGCGGCTACACCTTC.

V is TRBV5-5 and J is TRBJ2-5; a weak D match, TRBD2 (5 bases). Germline V CDR1 and CDR2: SGHKS, YYEKEE (reference sequence). Trimming removed 4 bases at V and 2 bases at J, with 9 bases between. The CDR3 loop spans 13 amino acids. The CDR3 coding sequence is TGTGCCAGCAGCAGCCCGGGGCAAGAGACCCAGTACTTC. It translates to CASSSPGQETQYF.

This clonotype has a count of ten or more. The chain joins TRBV4-1 to TRBJ1-4, with D unresolved. V shed 3 bases and J shed 0 bases, with 17 bases lying between them. Germline assignment: CDR1 MGHRA and CDR2 YSYEKL. This CDR3 contains 18 residues. CDR3 residues: CASSHSLQKGSTNEKLFF. CDR3 DNA sequence: TGCGCCAGCAGCCACTCTCTACAGAAGGGATCAACTAATGAAAAACTGTTTTTT.

The chain links TRBV9 to TRBJ1-2; D unresolved. Trimming removed 4 bases at V and 3 bases at J, with 10 bases between. This CDR3 spans 13 amino acids. From germline, CDR1 is SGDLS and CDR2 YYNGEE. The CDR3 DNA reads TGTGCCAGCAGCCCTCCGCCCCACTATGGCTACACCTTC. Encoded protein: CASSPPPHYGYTF.

This clonotype was seen only a few times. Here the CDR3 reads CASSPRTSFNEQFF. CDR3 DNA: TGTGCCAGCAGCCCCCGGACTAGCTTCAATGAGCAGTTCTTC. The chain joins TRBV11-2 to TRBJ2-1; 8 bases line up with TRBD2. Losses at the gene ends were 5 bases for V and 6 bases for J; bases not matched to a gene: 6. Germline CDR1 reads SGHAT; CDR2 reads FQNNGV. The CDR3 is made up of 14 amino acids. The entire variable domain, with the rest obtained from reference TRBV11-2 and TRBJ2-1, is as follows: EAGVAQSPRYKIIEKRQSVAFWCNPISGHATLYWYQQILGQGPKLLIQFQNNGVVDDSQLPKDRFSAERLKGVDSTLKIQPAKLEDSAVYLCASSPRTSFNEQFFGPGTRLTVL.

This clonotype was observed at least ten times. This rearrangement joins TRBV20-1 to TRBJ2-3; a possible D gene is TRBD2 (6 bases). V gave up 4 bases and J gave up 1 base, with 12 bases separating them. Germline V CDR1 and CDR2: DFQATT, SNEGSKA (reference sequence). The CDR3 totals 14 residues. CDR3 residues: CSANLRGGTDTQYF. The CDR3 coding sequence is TGCAGTGCTAATCTTCGCGGGGGCACAGATACGCAGTATTTT.

In its sample, this clonotype was seen many times. The chain has TRBV25-1 and TRBJ2-7; D gene ambiguous. V was pared by 2 bases and J by 4 bases, with 9 bases between. CDR1 is MGHDK, CDR2 SYGVNS, per germline. The CDR3 spans 13 residues. The CDR3: CASSEGNLYEQYF. The CDR3 DNA reads as TGTGCCAGCAGTGAAGGTAATCTATACGAGCAGTACTTC.

A few counts support this clonotype. This rearrangement joins TRBV20-1 to TRBJ1-4; D call uncertain. The V gene lost 0 bases and the J gene lost 0 bases, with 11 bases spanning the gap. Germline CDR1 is DFQATT and CDR2 is SNEGSKA (reference sequence). The CDR3 loop spans 16 amino acids. CDR3 bases: TGCAGTGCTAGAGATAGTGCCATTGCAACTAATGAAAAACTGTTTTTT. The encoded protein is CSARDSAIATNEKLFF.

At least ten counts were recorded for this clonotype. The chain has TRBV28 and TRBJ2-7, with D maybe TRBD1 (6 bases). V lost 2 bases, J lost 2 bases, and 10 bases lay in between. This CDR3 is 14 amino acids long. CDR1 is MDHEN and CDR2 is SYDVKM in the germline V gene. The CDR3 region is CASSLQGPPYEQYV. Here the CDR3 DNA reads TGTGCCAGCAGTTTACAGGGGCCCCCCTACGAGCAGTACGTC.

The chain is built from TRBV18 and TRBJ1-2; 8 nucleotides align to TRBD1. The CDR3 covers 13 residues. The junction had 8 bases not matched to a gene; V was cut back by 6 bases and J by 8 bases. Per germline, CDR1 KGHSH and CDR2 LQKENI. The CDR3 protein is CASSLEQGEGYTF. The CDR3 bases are TGTGCCAGCTCGCTGGAACAGGGGGAAGGCTACACCTTC.

This chain joins TRBV7-9 and TRBJ2-1, with 7 bases fitting TRBD2. V lost 10 bases to trimming and J lost 8 bases; unmatched junction nucleotides: 2. Germline V gene data show CDR1 as SEHNR and CDR2 as FQNEAQ (reference sequence). The CDR3 loop spans 10 amino acids. The CDR3 DNA is TGTGCCACCCGGGGGGATGAGCAGTTCTTC. It codes for CATRGDEQFF.

This clonotype was observed at least ten times. The J gene is TRBJ1-1, the V gene TRBV20-1; D unclear. The CDR3 length is 12 residues. The V gene's germline CDR1 is DFQATT and CDR2 SNEGSKA (reference sequence). Trimming left V 1 base short and J 4 bases short, with 7 bases between. In nucleotides, the CDR3 is TGCAGTGCTAGAGCCCCGGGCACTGAAGCTTTCTTT. The encoded protein is CSARAPGTEAFF.

As concerns this clonotype: A much larger clonotype is one base distant, so this may be a read error. The chain links TRBV12-3 or TRBV12-4 to TRBJ2-6; D possibly corresponds to TRBD1 (5 bases). The CDR3 contains 18 residues. The CDR3 loop is CACSSATGHLSGANVLTF. DNA of the CDR3: TGTGCCTGCAGTTCTGCGACTGGACACCTCTCTGGGGCCAACGTCCTGACTTTC.